One and the same sample provided the 6 T cell receptor beta chains below, sequenced in a study of T cell responses to AZD1222 COVID-19 vaccine. TCRdb's copy holds only in-frame clones and misses some; the assay was immunoSEQ multiplex PCR. The table records over 90,000 clones, around 87% of them present only once. The sequenced sample was peripheral blood, obtained on day 0 of AZD1222 vaccination. All receptors come from an adult in good health.

The chain couples TRBV5-5 to TRBJ1-4, with a weak D call TRBD1 (5 bases). The CDR3 has 14 residues. V lost 4 bases and J 8 bases, leaving 15 bases between the germline ends. CDR1 and CDR2 from the germline V gene are SGHKS and YYEKEE (reference sequence). Written as DNA, the CDR3 is TGTGCCAGCAGCACCGGGACTTGGGGGGAAAAACTGTTTTTT. Its protein product is CASSTGTWGEKLFF.

V is TRBV6-1 and J is TRBJ2-3; the D is unclear. There are 12 residues in the CDR3. The germline gives CDR1 MNHNS, CDR2 SASEGT. V lost 3 bases and J 10 bases, leaving 11 bases between the germline ends. The DNA of the CDR3 is TGTGCCAGCAGTGAGCAAACTCAGGCGCAGTATTTT. It codes for CASSEQTQAQYF.

The V gene is TRBV29-1, the J gene TRBJ1-2; TRBD1 agrees at 12 bases. The length of the CDR3 is 15 residues. Germline V gene sequence: CDR1 SQVTM, CDR2 ANQGSEA. The trim removed 1 base at V and 2 bases at J, leaving 2 bases unmatched. The CDR3 region has the DNA TGCAGCGTTGAAGCGGGACAGGGGGCGAACTATGGCTACACCTTC. It encodes CSVEAGQGANYGYTF.

CDR3 sequence: CATGLGETQYF. DNA for the CDR3: TGTGCTACGGGGCTCGGGGAGACCCAGTACTTC. This chain uses TRBV6-5 with TRBJ2-5; tentatively, D is TRBD1 or TRBD2 (5 bases each). Germline assignment: CDR1 MNHEY and CDR2 SVGAGI. CDR3 length: 11 amino acids.

There are a few counts of this clone. The chain links TRBV6-5 to TRBJ1-4; perhaps TRBD1 as D (5 bases). V lost 11 bases and J lost 8, with 18 bases in between. This CDR3 is 13 amino acids long. The V gene's germline CDR1 is MNHEY and CDR2 SVGAGI. The CDR3 DNA reads as TGTGCCGCCACGGGACCCCTCGGAGAAAAACTGTTTTTT. Its translation: CAATGPLGEKLFF.

The chain uses TRBV6-1 and TRBJ2-1; D is uncertain. Per germline, CDR1 MNHNS and CDR2 SASEGT. This CDR3 has 17 residues. The V gene lost 0 bases and the J gene lost 2 bases, with 14 bases spanning the gap. CDR3 bases: TGTGCCAGCAGTGAAGCAGAAATGTCTGGCGCCTACAATGAGCAGTTCTTC. Translating it yields CASSEAEMSGAYNEQFF.